The 27 T cell receptor beta chains below all came from one sample that was sequenced in a study of blood T cell repertoires in COVID-19. Sequencing was performed with immunoSEQ multiplex PCR; in TCRdb, only in-frame clones are kept and a portion is missing. The sample records about 250,000 clones, 65% to 85% being singletons. The specimen sequenced was peripheral blood. The receptors stem from a woman in her forties who had recovered from COVID-19.

The rearrangement links TRBV5-1 to TRBJ1-2; D ambiguous. The V end lost 0 bases, the J end lost 3 bases, and 6 bases lay between the germline ends. Germline CDR1 SGHRS, CDR2 YFSETQ. The CDR3 consists of 13 residues. CDR3 residues: CASSLDADYGYTF. The CDR3 DNA reads as TGCGCCAGCAGCTTGGATGCAGACTATGGCTACACCTTC.

Turning to this clone: The junction shows a germline mismatch at one end, possibly a read error. The V call is TRBV7-9, the J call TRBJ2-3; TRBD2 agrees at 8 bases. CDR1 is SEHNR, CDR2 FQNEAQ, per germline (reference sequence). The CDR3 has 15 residues. CDR3 DNA: TGTGCCAGCAGCTTGCGGCGGGGGGTTTCAGATGCGCAGTATTTT. This translates into CASSLRRGVSDAQYF.

The gene calls are TRBV7-2 and TRBJ1-2; 7 positions agree with TRBD1. V was pared by 6 bases and J by 4 bases, with 5 bases of the junction left unmatched. Germline V CDR1 and CDR2: SGHTA, FQGNSA. This CDR3 spans 13 amino acids. In DNA, the CDR3 is TGTGCCAGCAGTTACACAGGGGCCTATGGCTACACCTTC. Translation: CASSYTGAYGYTF.

A single count supports this clone. This sequence joins TRBV30 and TRBJ1-5, with D possibly being TRBD1 (5 bases). Trimming pared 4 bases from V and 7 bases from J, leaving 20 bases between. The germline V gene encodes CDR1 GTSNPN and CDR2 SVGIG (reference sequence). CDR3 length equals 15 residues. The CDR3 DNA sequence: TGTGCCTGGAACCCCGGGCGGGGCGCGGGGCAGCCCCAGCATTTT. Encoded protein: CAWNPGRGAGQPQHF.

With regard to this clone: The junction does not match germline at one end; this may be a read error. The chain employs TRBV2 and TRBJ2-2; 11 bases line up with TRBD1. This CDR3 is built from 15 residues. Germline CDR1 is SNHLY and CDR2 is FYNNEI. The CDR3 reads CASSAAGTGGRGASF. In DNA form, the CDR3 reads TGTGCCAGCAGTGCAGCCGGGACAGGGGGTCGGGGAGCCTCTTTT.

This chain joins TRBV19 and TRBJ1-2, with 7 bases that match TRBD1. With V trimmed by 5 bases and J by 5 bases, 11 bases remained unmatched. The CDR3 is made up of 15 amino acids. Germline assignment: CDR1 LNHDA and CDR2 SQIVND (reference sequence). The CDR3 sequence: CASSRQGGPAYGYTF. The CDR3 DNA sequence: TGTGCCAGTAGTCGACAGGGTGGCCCGGCATATGGCTACACCTTC.

This chain links TRBV28 with TRBJ2-3; perhaps TRBD2 as D (6 bases). The CDR3 contains 13 residues. Germline V gene data show CDR1 as MDHEN and CDR2 as SYDVKM. V shed 10 bases and J shed 2 bases, with 13 bases lying between them. This CDR3 reads CATTGDLTDTQYF. The DNA of the CDR3 is TGTGCCACAACGGGGGACCTCACAGATACGCAGTATTTT.

The chain has TRBV6-5 and TRBJ2-3; 8 positions match TRBD2. Germline V gene sequence: CDR1 MNHEY, CDR2 SVGAGI. With V trimmed by 0 bases and J by 0 bases, 2 bases remained unmatched. CDR3 size: 16 residues. In DNA form, the CDR3 reads TGTGCCAGCAGTTACTCGAAGCGGGGGAGCACAGATACGCAGTATTTT. Protein product: CASSYSKRGSTDTQYF.

This rearrangement joins TRBV19 to TRBJ1-5; 7 positions agree with TRBD1. The germline V gene encodes CDR1 LNHDA and CDR2 SQIVND (reference sequence). The CDR3 has 16 residues. The ends lost 4 bases at V and 5 bases at J; junction bases unmatched: 11. The chain's CDR3 is CASSTPGTAEDQPQHF. Here the CDR3 DNA reads TGTGCCAGTAGTACTCCAGGGACAGCGGAGGATCAGCCCCAGCATTTT.

The chain combines TRBV6-5 with TRBJ2-7; 10 positions match TRBD1. The CDR3 is 15 amino acids. From germline, CDR1 is MNHEY and CDR2 SVGAGI. With 2 bases clipped from V and 5 bases from J, the junction kept 6 bases outside the gene matches. Written as DNA, the CDR3 is TGTGCCAGCAGTTACAGACAGGGGGCTAGGGACGAGCAGTACTTC. Amino acid sequence: CASSYRQGARDEQYF.

This chain links TRBV6-5 with TRBJ2-5; 7 nucleotides align to TRBD2. The germline CDR1 and CDR2 sequences are MNHEY and SVGAGI. V was clipped by 0 bases and J by 5 bases; unmatched bases: 9. This CDR3 is built from 16 residues. CDR3 in amino acids: CASSYSRWGGRETQYF. The CDR3 DNA follows: TGTGCCAGCAGTTACTCCCGTTGGGGAGGGAGGGAGACCCAGTACTTC.

The chain has TRBV7-9 and TRBJ2-7, with TRBD1 matching over 9 bases. Trimming took 5 bases from V and 3 from J; bases not matched to a gene: 11. CDR1 and CDR2 (germline): SEHNR, FQNEAQ (reference sequence). The length of the CDR3 is 16 residues. The CDR3 is CASSMDRGRRVYEQYF. As DNA, the CDR3 is TGTGCCAGCAGCATGGACAGGGGAAGACGGGTCTACGAGCAGTACTTC.

J is TRBJ2-7 and V is TRBV5-5; D is possibly TRBD1 (6 bases). CDR3 length equals 12 residues. V lost 5 bases to trimming and J lost 2 bases, with 8 bases between them. Germline values: CDR1 SGHKS, CDR2 YYEKEE (reference sequence). The chain's CDR3 is CASSKGAYEQYF. In DNA, the CDR3 is TGTGCCAGCAGTAAGGGGGCCTACGAGCAGTACTTC.

The chain carries TRBV30 and TRBJ1-4; no reliable D call. V was shortened by 0 bases and J by 2 bases, with 10 bases between the two germline ends. The CDR3 length is 15 residues. CDR1 and CDR2 from the germline V gene are GTSNPN and SVGIG (reference sequence). The CDR3 reads CAWSVLGRTNEKLFF. The CDR3 DNA reads TGTGCCTGGAGTGTACTGGGGAGGACTAATGAAAAACTGTTTTTT. Variable domain in full (rest from reference TRBV30 and TRBJ1-4): SQTIHQWPATLVQPVGSPLSLECTVEGTSNPNLYWYRQAAGRGLQLLFYSVGIGQISSEVPQNLSASRPQDRQFILSSKKLLLSDSGFYLCAWSVLGRTNEKLFFGSGTQLSVL.

CDR3 coding DNA: TGTGCCAGCAGTCCGATCGACGGACGGGGGTATTACACCTTC. Residues: CASSPIDGRGYYTF. J is TRBJ1-2 and V is TRBV28; the D gene is possibly TRBD1 (5 bases). The CDR3 has 14 residues. Germline V gene sequence: CDR1 MDHEN, CDR2 SYDVKM. Trimming stripped 5 bases from V and 11 bases from J, with 21 bases between.

The chain uses TRBV6-5 and TRBJ1-5; TRBD1 might be the D (6 bases). Looked up from germline, CDR1 is MNHEY and CDR2 is SVGAGI. Trimming took 6 bases from V and 1 from J, leaving 10 bases between them. The CDR3 loop spans 14 amino acids. CDR3 region: CASSLGQSNQPQHF. CDR3 bases: TGTGCCAGCAGCCTGGGACAAAGCAATCAGCCCCAGCATTTT.

The chain recombines TRBV15 with TRBJ2-3, with 8 bases matching TRBD1. Germline V gives CDR1 LNHNV, CDR2 YYDKDF (reference sequence). With 5 bases clipped from V and 7 bases from J, the junction kept 8 bases outside the gene matches. The CDR3 spans 14 residues. This CDR3 reads CATSLRQGTYTQYF. The CDR3 coding sequence is TGTGCCACCAGCTTACGACAGGGGACATATACGCAGTATTTT.

The chain joins TRBV28 to TRBJ1-5, with D perhaps TRBD1 (6 bases). Looked up from germline, CDR1 is MDHEN and CDR2 is SYDVKM. V shed 6 bases and J shed 1 base, with 16 bases lying between them. There are 16 residues in the CDR3. The CDR3 nucleotides are TGTGCCAGCAGACTCACAGGGTTTCGCAGCAATCAGCCCCAGCATTTT. This sequence encodes CASRLTGFRSNQPQHF.

Only a few counts were recorded for this clone. V gene TRBV4-2 combines with J gene TRBJ2-5, with D unclear. This CDR3 has 14 residues. The V end was cut by 1 base, the J end by 3 bases, with 9 bases between. Germline assignment: CDR1 LGHNA and CDR2 YNFKEQ. The CDR3 DNA sequence: TGTGCCAGCAGCCAAGCTCAAACAGAAGAGACCCAGTACTTC. It is translated as CASSQAQTEETQYF.

The chain is built from TRBV6-5 and TRBJ2-4; D might be TRBD1 (6 bases). The ends were cut back, 5 bases at V and 6 bases at J, with 17 bases in the middle. The CDR3 sequence is 15 residues long. The germline gives CDR1 MNHEY, CDR2 SVGAGI. The CDR3 nucleotides read TGTGCCAGCAGTAGCTTCCGGACAGAAAGAAACATTCAGTACTTC. Translated, it gives CASSSFRTERNIQYF.

This chain connects TRBV6-5 to TRBJ1-1; D possibly corresponds to TRBD1 (5 bases). V shed 8 bases and J shed 4 bases, with 14 bases lying between them. CDR1 and CDR2 (germline): MNHEY, SVGAGI. The CDR3 totals 13 residues. CDR3 sequence reads: CASAYGGVTEAFF. CDR3 sequence (DNA): TGTGCCAGCGCCTATGGGGGGGTCACTGAAGCTTTCTTT.

V gene TRBV19 combines with J gene TRBJ1-6, with D perhaps TRBD1 (6 bases). V dropped 5 bases and J dropped 6 bases, with 14 bases sitting between them. The CDR3 runs 15 residues. CDR1 and CDR2 from the germline V gene are LNHDA and SQIVND (reference sequence). The CDR3 reads CASSPPDRINSPLHF. The CDR3, as DNA: TGTGCCAGTAGTCCTCCGGACAGAATTAATTCACCCCTCCACTTT.

The chain employs TRBV7-9 and TRBJ2-6; 9 bases are shared with TRBD1. CDR1 is SEHNR and CDR2 is FQNEAQ in the germline V gene (reference sequence). The CDR3 is 18 amino acids. V shed 2 bases and J 4 bases; nucleotides not matched to a gene: 9. CDR3 DNA sequence: TGTGCCAGCAGCTTAAAGGGACAGGGATCTCCCGGGGCCAACGTCCTGACTTTC. This sequence encodes CASSLKGQGSPGANVLTF.

This clone was found once. V and J are TRBV6-2 or TRBV6-3 and TRBJ2-1; TRBD2 is a possible D gene (6 bases). The CDR3 loop spans 16 amino acids. Trimming removed 6 bases from V and 3 bases from J, with 18 bases in between. Germline CDR1 and CDR2: MNHEY and SVGEGT. CDR3 sequence: CASSPTGGTVYNEQFF. The CDR3 DNA reads as TGTGCCAGCAGCCCTACCGGGGGTACGGTCTACAATGAGCAGTTCTTC.

V gene TRBV27 combines with J gene TRBJ1-2, with 7 bases identical to TRBD1. Per germline, CDR1 MNHEY and CDR2 SMNVEV (reference sequence). J lost 3 bases, V lost 6 bases, and 13 bases had no gene match. The CDR3 is 16 residues long. CDR3 region: CASSQGVDGGYYGYTF. The CDR3 DNA reads TGTGCCAGCAGCCAGGGGGTGGACGGTGGTTACTATGGCTACACCTTC.

The chain joins TRBV11-3 to TRBJ2-7; D not certain. CDR3 length: 12 amino acids. With 1 base removed from V and 6 bases from J, the gap between germline ends came to 7 bases. Germline V gene lookup returns CDR1 SGHNT and CDR2 YENEEA. In DNA, the CDR3 is TGTGCCAGCAGCTTAGCCCCTCCCGAGCAGTACTTC. This sequence encodes CASSLAPPEQYF.

The chain has TRBV19 and TRBJ1-1, with a tentative D call TRBD1 (5 bases). The germline V gene encodes CDR1 LNHDA and CDR2 SQIVND (reference sequence). Trimming removed 0 bases from V and 7 bases from J, with 12 bases in between. The CDR3 has 14 residues. CDR3 residues: CASSIDGWGLEAFF. CDR3 nucleotides: TGTGCCAGTAGTATAGATGGATGGGGCCTTGAAGCTTTCTTT.